This TCR beta chain is from a study of blood T cell repertoires in COVID-19. The CDR3 contains 15 residues. V was pared by 1 base and J by 2 bases, with 11 bases between. Germline V gene lookup returns CDR1 SEHNR and CDR2 FQNEAQ (reference sequence). Method: immunoSEQ multiplex PCR; TCRdb's copy keeps in-frame clones and lacks some. This sample has tens of thousands of clones, with 60% to 85% found just once. The specimen sequenced was peripheral blood. The chain recombines TRBV7-9 with TRBJ1-1, with D possibly TRBD1 on 5 matching bases. This clonotype originated in a human donor in a cohort sampled during active COVID-19. CDR3 nucleotide sequence: TGTGCCAGCAGCTTAGGGGTAGGGGATAACACTGAAGCTTTCTTT. This sequence encodes CASSLGVGDNTEAFF.